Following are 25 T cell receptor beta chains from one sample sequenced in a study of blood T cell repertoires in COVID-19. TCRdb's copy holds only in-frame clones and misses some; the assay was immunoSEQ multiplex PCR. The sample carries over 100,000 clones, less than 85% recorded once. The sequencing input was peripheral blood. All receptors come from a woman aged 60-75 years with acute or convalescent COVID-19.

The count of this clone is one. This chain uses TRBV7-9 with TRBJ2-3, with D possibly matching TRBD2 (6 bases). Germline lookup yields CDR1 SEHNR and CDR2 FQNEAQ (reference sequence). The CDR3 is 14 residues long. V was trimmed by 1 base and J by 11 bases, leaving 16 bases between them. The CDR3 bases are TGTGCCAGCAGCTTAGTCGAAGCGGGTAAGCGGCAGTATTTT. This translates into CASSLVEAGKRQYF.

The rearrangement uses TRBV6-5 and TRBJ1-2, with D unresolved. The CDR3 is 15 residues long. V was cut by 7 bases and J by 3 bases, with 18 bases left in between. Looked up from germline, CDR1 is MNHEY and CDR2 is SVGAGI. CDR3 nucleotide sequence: TGTGCCAGCACCCCCCCCAGTTTGGGAGACTATGGCTACACCTTC. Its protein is CASTPPSLGDYGYTF.

The CDR3 loop is CASSYRTGSNQPQHF. CDR3 nucleotides: TGTGCCAGCAGTTATAGGACGGGAAGCAATCAGCCCCAGCATTTT. The chain is built from TRBV6-6 and TRBJ1-5; no definite D call. V was cut by 3 bases and J by 1 base, with 10 bases left in between. Germline V gene sequence: CDR1 MNHNY, CDR2 SVGAGI (reference sequence). This CDR3 region has 15 residues.

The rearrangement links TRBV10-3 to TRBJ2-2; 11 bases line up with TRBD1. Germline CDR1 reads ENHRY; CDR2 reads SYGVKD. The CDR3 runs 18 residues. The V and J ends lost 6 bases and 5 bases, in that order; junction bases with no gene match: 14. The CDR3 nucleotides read TGTGCCATCAGCGGAAGGACAGGGGGCCCTTTACGGACCGGGGAGCTGTTTTTT. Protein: CAISGRTGGPLRTGELFF.

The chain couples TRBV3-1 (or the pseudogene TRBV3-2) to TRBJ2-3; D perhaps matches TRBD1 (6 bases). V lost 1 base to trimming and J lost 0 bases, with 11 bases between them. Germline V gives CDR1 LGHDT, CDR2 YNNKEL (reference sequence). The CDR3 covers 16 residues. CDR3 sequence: CASSQGSRGSTDTQYF. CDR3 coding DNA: TGTGCCAGCAGCCAAGGGAGTAGGGGGAGCACAGATACGCAGTATTTT.

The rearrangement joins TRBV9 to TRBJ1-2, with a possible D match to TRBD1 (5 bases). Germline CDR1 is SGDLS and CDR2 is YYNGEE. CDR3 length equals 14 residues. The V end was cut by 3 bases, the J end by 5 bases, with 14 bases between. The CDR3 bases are TGTGCCAGCAGCGCCCGCCAGGGCCCTTATGGCTACACCTTC. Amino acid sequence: CASSARQGPYGYTF.

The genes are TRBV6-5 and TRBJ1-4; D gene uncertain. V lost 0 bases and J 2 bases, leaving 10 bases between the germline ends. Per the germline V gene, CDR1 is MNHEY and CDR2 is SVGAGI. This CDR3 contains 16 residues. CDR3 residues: CASSYSRGGTNEKLFF. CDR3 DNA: TGTGCCAGCAGTTACTCCCGAGGCGGGACTAATGAAAAACTGTTTTTT.

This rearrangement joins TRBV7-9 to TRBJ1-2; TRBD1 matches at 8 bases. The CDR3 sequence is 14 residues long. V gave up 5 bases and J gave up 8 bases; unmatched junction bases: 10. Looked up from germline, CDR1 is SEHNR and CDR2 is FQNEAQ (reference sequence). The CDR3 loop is CASSGRTGPDGYTF. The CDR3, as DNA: TGTGCCAGCAGCGGACGGACAGGGCCGGACGGCTACACCTTC.

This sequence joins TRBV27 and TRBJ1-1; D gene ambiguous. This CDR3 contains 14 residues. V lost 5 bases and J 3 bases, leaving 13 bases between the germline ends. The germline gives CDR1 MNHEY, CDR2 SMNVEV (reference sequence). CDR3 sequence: CASSPSAGYTEAFF. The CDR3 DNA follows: TGTGCCAGCAGTCCCTCGGCGGGGTACACTGAAGCTTTCTTT.

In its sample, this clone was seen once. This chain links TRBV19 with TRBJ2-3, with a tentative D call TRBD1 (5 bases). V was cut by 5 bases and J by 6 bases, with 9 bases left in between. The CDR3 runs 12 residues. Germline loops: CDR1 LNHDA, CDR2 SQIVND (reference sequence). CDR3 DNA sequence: TGTGCCAGTAGTGAACGACAGGATACGCAGTATTTT. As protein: CASSERQDTQYF. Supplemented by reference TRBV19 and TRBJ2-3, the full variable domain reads DGGITQSPKYLFRKEGQNVTLSCEQNLNHDAMYWYRQDPGQGLRLIYYSQIVNDFQKGDIAEGYSVSREKKESFPLTVTSAQKNPTAFYLCASSERQDTQYFGPGTRLTVL.

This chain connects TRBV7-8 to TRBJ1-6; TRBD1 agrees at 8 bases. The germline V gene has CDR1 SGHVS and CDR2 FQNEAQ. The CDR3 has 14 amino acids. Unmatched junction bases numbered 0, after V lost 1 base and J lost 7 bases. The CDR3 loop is CASSLGDRNSPLHF. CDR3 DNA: TGTGCCAGCAGCTTAGGGGACAGGAATTCACCCCTCCACTTT.

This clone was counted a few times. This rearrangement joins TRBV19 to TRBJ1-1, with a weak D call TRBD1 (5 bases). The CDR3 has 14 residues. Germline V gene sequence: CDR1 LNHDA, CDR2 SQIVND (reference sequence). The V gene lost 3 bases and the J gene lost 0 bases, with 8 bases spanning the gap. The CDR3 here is CASSIRGLNTEAFF. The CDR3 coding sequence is TGTGCCAGTAGTATTAGGGGCTTGAACACTGAAGCTTTCTTT.

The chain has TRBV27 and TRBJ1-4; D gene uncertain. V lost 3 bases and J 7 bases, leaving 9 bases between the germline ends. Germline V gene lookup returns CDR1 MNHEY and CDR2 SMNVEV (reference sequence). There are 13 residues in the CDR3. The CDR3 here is CASSLGWSEKLFF. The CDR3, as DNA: TGTGCCAGCAGTTTGGGCTGGTCTGAAAAACTGTTTTTT.

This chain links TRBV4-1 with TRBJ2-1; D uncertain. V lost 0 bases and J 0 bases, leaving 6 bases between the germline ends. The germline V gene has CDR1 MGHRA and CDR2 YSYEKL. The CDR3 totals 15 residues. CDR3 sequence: CASSQELDSYNEQFF. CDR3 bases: TGCGCCAGCAGCCAAGAACTCGACTCCTACAATGAGCAGTTCTTC.

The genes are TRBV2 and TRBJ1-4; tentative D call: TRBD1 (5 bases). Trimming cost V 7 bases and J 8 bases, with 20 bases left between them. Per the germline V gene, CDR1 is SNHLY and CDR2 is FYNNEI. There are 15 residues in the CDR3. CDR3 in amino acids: CASMVQGGIREKLFF. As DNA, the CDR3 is TGTGCCAGCATGGTGCAGGGAGGTATAAGGGAAAAACTGTTTTTT.

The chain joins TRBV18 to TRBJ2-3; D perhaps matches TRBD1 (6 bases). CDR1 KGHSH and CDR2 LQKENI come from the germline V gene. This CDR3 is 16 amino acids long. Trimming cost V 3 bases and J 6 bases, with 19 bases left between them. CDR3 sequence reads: CASSPYTTGSGDTQYF. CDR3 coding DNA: TGTGCCAGCTCACCCTACACTACAGGGTCGGGGGATACGCAGTATTTT.

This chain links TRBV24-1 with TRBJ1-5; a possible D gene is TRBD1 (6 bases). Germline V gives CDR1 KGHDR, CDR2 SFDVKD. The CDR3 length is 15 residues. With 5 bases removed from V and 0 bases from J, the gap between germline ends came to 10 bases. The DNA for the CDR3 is TGTGCCACCAGTGCAGGGGCTTATAGCAATCAGCCCCAGCATTTT. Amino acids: CATSAGAYSNQPQHF.

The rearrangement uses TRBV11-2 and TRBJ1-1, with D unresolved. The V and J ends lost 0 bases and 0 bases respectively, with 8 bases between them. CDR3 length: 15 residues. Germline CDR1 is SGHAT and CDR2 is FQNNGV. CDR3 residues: CASSLDPSMNTEAFF. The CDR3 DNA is TGTGCCAGCAGCTTAGATCCATCAATGAACACTGAAGCTTTCTTT.

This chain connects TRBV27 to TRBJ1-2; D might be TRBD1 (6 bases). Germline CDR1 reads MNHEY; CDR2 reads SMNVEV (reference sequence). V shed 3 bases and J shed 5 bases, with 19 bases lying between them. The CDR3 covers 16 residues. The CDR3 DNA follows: TGTGCCAGCAGTTTCGACCCCCAGGGGAAATGGTATGGCTACACCTTC. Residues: CASSFDPQGKWYGYTF.

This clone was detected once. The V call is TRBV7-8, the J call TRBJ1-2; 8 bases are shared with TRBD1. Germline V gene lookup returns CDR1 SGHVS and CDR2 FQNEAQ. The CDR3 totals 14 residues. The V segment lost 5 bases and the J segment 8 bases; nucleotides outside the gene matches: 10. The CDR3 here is CASSLMDRESGYTF. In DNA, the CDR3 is TGTGCCAGCAGCCTAATGGACAGGGAAAGCGGCTACACCTTC.

The chain's CDR3 is CASSLPQAYEETQYF. The CDR3 nucleotides are TGCGCCAGCAGCCTCCCACAGGCCTATGAAGAGACCCAGTACTTC. The chain recombines TRBV5-1 with TRBJ2-5, with D perhaps matching TRBD1 (5 bases). V gave up 4 bases and J gave up 3 bases, with 16 bases separating them. The CDR3 loop spans 15 amino acids. Looked up from germline, CDR1 is SGHRS and CDR2 is YFSETQ.

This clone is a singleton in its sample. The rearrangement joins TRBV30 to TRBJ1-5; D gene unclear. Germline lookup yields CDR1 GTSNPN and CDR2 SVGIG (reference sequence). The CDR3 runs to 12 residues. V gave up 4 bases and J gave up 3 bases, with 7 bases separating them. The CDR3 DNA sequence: TGTGCCTGGAATCTTCCCAATCAGCCCCAGCATTTT. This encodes CAWNLPNQPQHF.

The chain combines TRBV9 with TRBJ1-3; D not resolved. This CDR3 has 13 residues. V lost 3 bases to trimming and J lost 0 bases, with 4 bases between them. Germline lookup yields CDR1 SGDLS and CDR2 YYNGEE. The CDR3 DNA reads TGTGCCAGCAGCGACGGCTCTGGAAACACCATATATTTT. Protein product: CASSDGSGNTIYF.

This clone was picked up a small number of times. The CDR3 coding sequence is TGTGCCAGCAGCGCCAGCGGGGGCAATGAGCAGTTCTTC. As protein: CASSASGGNEQFF. The gene calls are TRBV7-9 and TRBJ2-1, with TRBD2 identical over 8 bases. From germline, CDR1 is SEHNR and CDR2 FQNEAQ (reference sequence). V lost 5 bases to trimming and J lost 6 bases; unmatched junction nucleotides: 3. The CDR3 loop spans 13 amino acids.

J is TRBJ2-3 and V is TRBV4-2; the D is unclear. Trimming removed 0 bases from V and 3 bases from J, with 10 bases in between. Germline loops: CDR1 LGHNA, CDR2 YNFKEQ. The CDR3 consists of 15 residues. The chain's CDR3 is CASSQDFGGTDTQYF. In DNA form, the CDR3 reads TGTGCCAGCAGCCAAGATTTCGGCGGTACAGATACGCAGTATTTT.